Following are 30 T cell receptor beta chains from one sample sequenced in a study of shared clonotypes between healthy human individuals. Produced via immunoSEQ multiplex PCR; TCRdb's table is partial and in-frame only. Among hundreds of thousands of clones listed, about 70% were seen once. Sequences were obtained from memory CD4+ T cells sorted from blood. Regarding subset: CD45RA-negative fraction. The receptors were sampled from a man aged 25-45 years in good health.

As regards this clone: The junction shows a germline mismatch at one end, possibly a read error. The chain is built from TRBV29-1 and TRBJ2-1; no firm D call. Germline V lookup: CDR1 SQVTM, CDR2 ANQGSEA. The CDR3 is 13 amino acids. The CDR3 sequence: CSIDFQSVHEQFF. The CDR3 nucleotides read TGCAGCATTGACTTCCAGAGCGTCCATGAGCAGTTCTTC.

This clone has just one count. The chain is built from TRBV6-1 and TRBJ2-4, with no clear D. Deletions cut 1 base from V and 1 base from J, with 14 bases between. Germline CDR1 reads MNHNS; CDR2 reads SASEGT. The length of the CDR3 is 17 residues. The CDR3 protein is CASSEDPFGQAKNIQYF. The CDR3, as DNA: TGTGCCAGCAGTGAAGACCCGTTCGGGCAGGCCAAAAACATTCAGTACTTC.

The chain links TRBV11-2 to TRBJ1-5; no clear D gene. Germline V gene sequence: CDR1 SGHAT, CDR2 FQNNGV. The CDR3 is 13 amino acids. Trimming took off 3 bases at V and 6 bases at J, with 9 bases between the two ends. The CDR3 coding sequence is TGTGCCAGCAGCTTGGCAGATGGTCAGCCCCAGCATTTT. Translating gives CASSLADGQPQHF. Together with reference TRBV11-2 and TRBJ1-5, the CDR3 gives the full variable domain: EAGVAQSPRYKIIEKRQSVAFWCNPISGHATLYWYQQILGQGPKLLIQFQNNGVVDDSQLPKDRFSAERLKGVDSTLKIQPAKLEDSAVYLCASSLADGQPQHFGDGTRLSIL.

This clone was seen at least ten times. The gene calls are TRBV6-1 and TRBJ1-1, with D possibly being TRBD1 (6 bases). Trimming took 6 bases from V and 0 from J, leaving 20 bases between them. The germline V gene has CDR1 MNHNS and CDR2 SASEGT. CDR3 length: 17 residues. CDR3 loop: CASRERDRRFMNTEAFF. CDR3 nucleotide sequence: TGTGCCAGCAGGGAAAGAGACAGGCGATTTATGAACACTGAAGCTTTCTTT.

The chain links TRBV4-3 to TRBJ2-7; D may be TRBD2 (5 bases). The V gene lost 2 bases and the J gene lost 6 bases, with 8 bases spanning the gap. This CDR3 contains 12 residues. Germline lookup yields CDR1 LGHNA and CDR2 YSLEER. CDR3 sequence: CASSQRAGEQYF. As DNA, the CDR3 is TGCGCCAGCAGCCAAAGGGCGGGCGAGCAGTACTTC.

The genes are TRBV5-6 and TRBJ1-4; the match to TRBD1 covers 8 bases. Looked up from germline, CDR1 is SGHDT and CDR2 is YYEEEE. This CDR3 is built from 15 residues. After removal of 7 bases from V and 5 bases from J, the junction contained 10 bases not matched to a gene. The CDR3 DNA sequence: TGTGCCAGCGCATCGACCAGACAGGGGAATGAAAAACTGTTTTTT. It codes for CASASTRQGNEKLFF.

The chain has TRBV2 and TRBJ1-5; 10 bases agree with TRBD1. V lost 6 bases to trimming and J lost 7 bases; unmatched junction nucleotides: 9. Per the germline V gene, CDR1 is SNHLY and CDR2 is FYNNEI. This CDR3 region has 15 residues. CDR3 bases: TGTGCCAGCAGAAGGGACAGGGGCGACGGGCAGCCCCAGCATTTT. As protein: CASRRDRGDGQPQHF. The full variable domain, completed using reference TRBV2 and TRBJ1-5, is EPEVTQTPSHQVTQMGQEVILRCVPISNHLYFYWYRQILGQKVEFLVSFYNNEISEKSEIFDDQFSVERPDGSNFTLKIRSTKLEDSAMYFCASRRDRGDGQPQHFGDGTRLSIL.

The chain carries TRBV11-3 and TRBJ2-1; 10 bases are a match to TRBD1. V was pared by 5 bases and J by 4 bases, with 5 bases of the junction left unmatched. The CDR3 has 15 residues. Germline CDR1 and CDR2: SGHNT and YENEEA. The CDR3 DNA reads as TGTGCCAGCAGCGCCTGGGACAGGGGATACAATGAGCAGTTCTTC. Translation: CASSAWDRGYNEQFF.

The rearrangement joins TRBV5-1 to TRBJ2-1, with 11 nucleotides matching TRBD2. The CDR3 extends over 16 amino acids. V dropped 0 bases and J dropped 9; count of bases not matched to a gene: 8. CDR1 and CDR2 from the germline V gene are SGHRS and YFSETQ. The CDR3 here is CASSLELAGVRGEQFF. The CDR3 DNA sequence: TGCGCCAGCAGCTTGGAACTAGCGGGAGTTCGGGGTGAGCAGTTCTTC.

J is TRBJ2-1 and V is TRBV28; 10 nucleotides match TRBD2. Per the germline V gene, CDR1 is MDHEN and CDR2 is SYDVKM. The CDR3 loop spans 14 amino acids. V shed 5 bases, J shed 10 bases, and the junction held 8 bases outside the gene matches. The CDR3 reads CASSLLAGVGEQFF. The CDR3 bases are TGTGCCAGCAGTCTTCTAGCGGGAGTCGGAGAGCAGTTCTTC.

The gene calls are TRBV28 and TRBJ2-2; D unclear. From germline, CDR1 is MDHEN and CDR2 SYDVKM. This CDR3 is 15 amino acids long. The germline V and J ends were trimmed by 6 bases and 3 bases, with 14 bases remaining between them. As DNA, the CDR3 is TGTGCCAGCAGATCGTCCCCGGTAGACACCGGGGAGCTGTTTTTT. Its translation: CASRSSPVDTGELFF.

This clone was counted many times. The chain is built from TRBV10-3 and TRBJ2-6; D uncertain. This CDR3 region has 14 residues. CDR1 is ENHRY and CDR2 is SYGVKD in the germline V gene. The germline V and J ends were trimmed by 4 bases and 1 base, with 5 bases remaining between them. The CDR3 bases are TGTGCCATCAGTGTGATATCTGGGGCCAACGTCCTGACTTTC. Amino acid sequence: CAISVISGANVLTF.

This chain links TRBV25-1 with TRBJ2-5, with D perhaps matching TRBD1 (5 bases). The germline V gene has CDR1 MGHDK and CDR2 SYGVNS. The CDR3 is 12 residues long. With 6 bases removed from V and 5 bases from J, the gap between germline ends came to 10 bases. The CDR3 nucleotides read TGTGCCAGCAGCCAGGGTTGGGAGACCCAGTACTTC. Its translation: CASSQGWETQYF.

This clone was seen at least ten times. The genes are TRBV30 and TRBJ1-1; 7 bases fit TRBD1. The germline V gene encodes CDR1 GTSNPN and CDR2 SVGIG (reference sequence). V lost 2 bases, J lost 7 bases, and 13 bases stayed unmatched. The CDR3 is 15 residues long. The CDR3 DNA follows: TGTGCCTGGAGTAAAACCACGAGGGGGCGCAATGAAGCTTTCTTT. Protein sequence: CAWSKTTRGRNEAFF.

This clone has at least ten counts. The same CDR3 also results from other DNA sequences found in this sample. The chain has TRBV7-2 and TRBJ2-1, with D possibly being TRBD1 (6 bases). The CDR3 consists of 13 residues. V lost 3 bases to trimming and J lost 5 bases, with 8 bases between them. CDR1 SGHTA and CDR2 FQGNSA come from the germline V gene. The CDR3 DNA follows: TGTGCCAGCAGCTTGGGACACAACAATGAGCAGTTCTTC. Its protein is CASSLGHNNEQFF.

This chain joins TRBV6-1 and TRBJ2-7, with a tentative D call TRBD1 (5 bases). The germline gives CDR1 MNHNS, CDR2 SASEGT. This CDR3 spans 14 amino acids. V was clipped by 2 bases and J by 0 bases, with 8 bases between them. The CDR3 reads CASSERGTSYEQYF. CDR3 bases: TGTGCCAGCAGTGAAAGGGGTACCTCCTACGAGCAGTACTTC.

The chain couples TRBV7-9 to TRBJ2-5; 8 nucleotides match TRBD1. CDR1 and CDR2 (germline): SEHNR, FQNEAQ (reference sequence). CDR3 size: 14 residues. Trimming cost V 5 bases and J 4 bases; bases outside gene matches: 6. This CDR3 is CASSTGQGIETQYF. The CDR3 bases are TGTGCCAGCAGCACAGGACAGGGTATAGAGACCCAGTACTTC.

The chain employs TRBV6-6 and TRBJ2-7; 9 bases are a match to TRBD1. Trimming cost V 2 bases and J 2 bases; bases outside gene matches: 7. This CDR3 contains 16 residues. Germline CDR1 MNHNY, CDR2 SVGAGI (reference sequence). The CDR3 DNA sequence: TGTGCCAGCAGTTACCATCGGGGACAGGGAGCCTACGAGCAGTACTTC. This translates into CASSYHRGQGAYEQYF.

The V call is TRBV11-2, the J call TRBJ2-5; 13 bases map to TRBD2. The CDR3 has 16 amino acids. J gave up 5 bases and V 3 bases, and 6 bases lay outside the gene matches. Germline assignment: CDR1 SGHAT and CDR2 FQNNGV. CDR3 nucleotides: TGTGCCAGCAGCTTTATTGGACTAGCGGGAGTGGAGACCCAGTACTTC. Translation: CASSFIGLAGVETQYF.

V gene TRBV2 combines with J gene TRBJ1-3; TRBD1 matches 7 bases. J lost 0 bases, V lost 5 bases, and 7 bases had no gene match. Germline V CDR1 and CDR2: SNHLY, FYNNEI. This CDR3 has 16 residues. DNA of the CDR3: TGTGCCAGCAGTTTACAGGGGACCAACTCTGGAAACACCATATATTTT. Its translation is CASSLQGTNSGNTIYF.

The rearrangement links TRBV6-5 to TRBJ2-3; D remains ambiguous. The V and J ends lost 2 bases and 6 bases respectively, with 12 bases between them. The CDR3 sequence is 14 residues long. Germline CDR1 and CDR2: MNHEY and SVGAGI. CDR3 nucleotide sequence: TGTGCCAGCAGTTACGGACGAGGCCAGGATACGCAGTATTTT. Translated, it gives CASSYGRGQDTQYF.

The rearrangement links TRBV5-1 to TRBJ2-3; 14 bases are a match to TRBD2. Germline loops: CDR1 SGHRS, CDR2 YFSETQ. This CDR3 is 16 amino acids long. Trimming at V came to 4 bases and at J to 5 bases, leaving 6 bases not matched to a gene. The CDR3 DNA is TGCGCCAGCAGCCCGGGGACTAGCGGGAGTGTAGATACGCAGTATTTT. This codes for CASSPGTSGSVDTQYF.

This clone was seen only once. The chain couples TRBV19 to TRBJ2-7; 13 bases are shared with TRBD2. The J segment lost 1 base and the V segment lost 4 bases, leaving 7 bases of the junction unmatched. Per the germline V gene, CDR1 is LNHDA and CDR2 is SQIVND (reference sequence). The CDR3 consists of 17 residues. CDR3 sequence reads: CASSRGGTSGTSYEQYF. DNA of the CDR3: TGTGCCAGTAGTAGAGGAGGGACTAGCGGGACATCCTACGAGCAGTACTTC.

V gene TRBV27 combines with J gene TRBJ2-3, with D unclear. Germline CDR1 MNHEY, CDR2 SMNVEV (reference sequence). Trimming took off 4 bases at V and 2 bases at J, with 7 bases between the two ends. This CDR3 is built from 13 residues. CDR3 in amino acids: CASSSKATDTQYF. As DNA, the CDR3 is TGTGCCAGCAGTTCCAAGGCCACAGATACGCAGTATTTT.

The gene calls are TRBV2 and TRBJ1-3, with D perhaps TRBD1 (5 bases). Germline CDR1 and CDR2: SNHLY and FYNNEI. Deletions cut 6 bases from V and 0 bases from J, with 18 bases between. The CDR3 is made up of 17 amino acids. In nucleotides, the CDR3 is TGTGCCAGCAGGTACCGGGACTCTCAAAGCTCTGGAAACACCATATATTTT. It encodes CASRYRDSQSSGNTIYF.

The rearrangement joins TRBV2 to TRBJ2-5; no definite D call. V lost 7 bases and J 0 bases, leaving 12 bases between the germline ends. This CDR3 has 14 residues. Germline values: CDR1 SNHLY, CDR2 FYNNEI. CDR3 protein: CASTRSDHQETQYF. The CDR3 DNA is TGTGCCAGCACACGATCAGACCACCAAGAGACCCAGTACTTC.

The rearrangement uses TRBV11-3 and TRBJ2-7; D is perhaps TRBD1 (6 bases). Germline V gene sequence: CDR1 SGHNT, CDR2 YENEEA. V lost 3 bases to trimming and J lost 6 bases, with 12 bases between them. The CDR3 consists of 13 residues. CDR3 nucleotide sequence: TGTGCCAGCAGCTTGGGCCAGGGGCGCGAGCAGTACTTC. Protein product: CASSLGQGREQYF.

This clone turned up a few times. The CDR3 nucleotides are TGTGCCAGCAGGGACGACACAGATACGCAGTATTTT. Its translation: CASRDDTDTQYF. The V call is TRBV2, the J call TRBJ2-3; no clear D. Germline V lookup: CDR1 SNHLY, CDR2 FYNNEI. V was shortened by 6 bases and J by 2 bases, with 6 bases between the two germline ends. The length of the CDR3 is 12 residues.

The chain is built from TRBV19 and TRBJ2-3; D is ambiguous. V gave up 7 bases and J gave up 1 base, with 12 bases separating them. The germline gives CDR1 LNHDA, CDR2 SQIVND (reference sequence). This CDR3 has 14 residues. The CDR3 loop is CASNQGPGTDTQYF. The CDR3 region has the DNA TGTGCCAGTAATCAAGGCCCAGGCACAGATACGCAGTATTTT.

This clone was counted many times. The chain is built from TRBV7-9 and TRBJ1-6; D may be TRBD1 (5 bases). The CDR3 has 15 residues. From germline, CDR1 is SEHNR and CDR2 FQNEAQ (reference sequence). Trimming removed 3 bases from V and 10 bases from J, with 16 bases in between. The CDR3 here is CASSFSGWGPSPLHF. DNA of the CDR3: TGTGCCAGCAGCTTTAGCGGGTGGGGACCATCACCCCTCCACTTT.